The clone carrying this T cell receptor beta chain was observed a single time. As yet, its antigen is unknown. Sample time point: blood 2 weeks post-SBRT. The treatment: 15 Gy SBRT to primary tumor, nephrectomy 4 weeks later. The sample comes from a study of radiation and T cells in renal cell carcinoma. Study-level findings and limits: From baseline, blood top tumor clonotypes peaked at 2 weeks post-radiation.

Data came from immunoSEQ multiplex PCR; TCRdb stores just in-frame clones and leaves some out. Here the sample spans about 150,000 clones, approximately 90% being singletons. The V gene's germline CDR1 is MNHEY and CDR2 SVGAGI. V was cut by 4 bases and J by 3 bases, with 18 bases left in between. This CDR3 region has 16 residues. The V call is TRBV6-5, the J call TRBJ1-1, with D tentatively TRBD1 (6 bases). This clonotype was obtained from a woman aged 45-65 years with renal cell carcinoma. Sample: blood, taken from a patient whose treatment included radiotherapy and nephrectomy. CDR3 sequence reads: CASSSHRAGQDTEAFF. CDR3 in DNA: TGTGCCAGCAGTTCCCACAGGGCGGGGCAGGACACTGAAGCTTTCTTT.